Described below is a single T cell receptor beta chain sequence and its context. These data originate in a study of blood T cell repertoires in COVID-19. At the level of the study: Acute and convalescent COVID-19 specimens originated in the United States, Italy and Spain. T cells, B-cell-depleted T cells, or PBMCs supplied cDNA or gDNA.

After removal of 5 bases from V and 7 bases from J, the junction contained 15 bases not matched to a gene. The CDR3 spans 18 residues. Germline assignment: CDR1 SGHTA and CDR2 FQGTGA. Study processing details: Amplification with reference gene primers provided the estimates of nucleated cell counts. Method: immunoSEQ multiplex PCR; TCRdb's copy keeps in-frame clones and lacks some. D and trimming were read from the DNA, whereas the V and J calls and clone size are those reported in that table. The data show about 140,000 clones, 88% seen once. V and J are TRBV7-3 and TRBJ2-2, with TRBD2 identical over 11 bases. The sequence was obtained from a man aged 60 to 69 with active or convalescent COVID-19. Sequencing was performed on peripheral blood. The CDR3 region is CASSDGQGLAGGRGELFF. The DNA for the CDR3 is TGTGCCAGCAGCGATGGACAGGGTTTAGCGGGAGGGCGCGGGGAGCTGTTTTTT.